This record covers a single T cell receptor beta chain. Its antigen is undetermined. This sample was included in a study of cytomegalovirus exposure and HLA in healthy donors. Study-level background: The 120 or so validation repertoires were produced on the same platform as the 500 to 800 repertoires of the first cohort. This was reported in a later analysis.

The validation cohort, a group of 120 subjects, included the donors and was separate from the roughly 620-subject first cohort. Study-wide results and caveats: Diagnosis of cytomegalovirus status made by the classifier reportedly showed high specificity and sensitivity.

J lost 0 bases, V lost 5 bases, and 6 bases had no gene match. Germline assignment: CDR1 LNHDA and CDR2 SQIVND (reference sequence). The CDR3 is 17 residues long. TCRdb keeps only in-frame clones here, not all; method: immunoSEQ multiplex PCR. The sample records tens of thousands of clones, around 94% being singletons. J is TRBJ2-6 and V is TRBV19; 8 positions match TRBD1. This clonotype was obtained from a man younger than 30 in good health and CMV-seronegative. Sequenced: PBMCs. The CDR3 region is CASSPDRAGSGANVLTF. CDR3 in DNA: TGTGCCAGTAGTCCGGACAGGGCAGGCTCTGGGGCCAACGTCCTGACTTTC.